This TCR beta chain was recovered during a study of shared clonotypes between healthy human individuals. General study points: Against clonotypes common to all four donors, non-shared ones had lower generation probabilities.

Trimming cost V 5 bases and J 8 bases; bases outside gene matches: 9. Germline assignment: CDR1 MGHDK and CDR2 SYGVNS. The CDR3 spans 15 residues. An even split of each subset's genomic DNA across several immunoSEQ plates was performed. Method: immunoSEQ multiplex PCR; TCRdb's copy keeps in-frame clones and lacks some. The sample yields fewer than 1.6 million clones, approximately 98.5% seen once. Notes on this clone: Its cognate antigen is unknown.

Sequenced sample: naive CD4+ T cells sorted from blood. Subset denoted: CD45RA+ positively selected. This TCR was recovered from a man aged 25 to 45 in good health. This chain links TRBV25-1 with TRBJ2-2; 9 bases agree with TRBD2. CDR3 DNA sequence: TGTGCCAGCAGTCAATCGGGACTAGCTTGGGGGGAGCTGTTTTTT. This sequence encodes CASSQSGLAWGELFF.